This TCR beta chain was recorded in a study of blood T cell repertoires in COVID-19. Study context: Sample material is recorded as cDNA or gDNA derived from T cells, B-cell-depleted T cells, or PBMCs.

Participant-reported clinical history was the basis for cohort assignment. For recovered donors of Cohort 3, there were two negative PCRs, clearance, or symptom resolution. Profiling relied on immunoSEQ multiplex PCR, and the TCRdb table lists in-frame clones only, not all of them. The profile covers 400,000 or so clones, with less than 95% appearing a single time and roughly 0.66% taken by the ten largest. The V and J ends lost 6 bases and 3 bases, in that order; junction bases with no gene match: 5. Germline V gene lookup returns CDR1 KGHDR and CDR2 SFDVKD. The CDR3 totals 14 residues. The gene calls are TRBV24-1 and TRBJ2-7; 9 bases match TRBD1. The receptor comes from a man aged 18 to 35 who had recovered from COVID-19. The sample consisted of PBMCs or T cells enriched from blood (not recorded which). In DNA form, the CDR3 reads TGTGCCACCAGTCCGGGACAGGGAGTCTACGAGCAGTACTTC. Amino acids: CATSPGQGVYEQYF.